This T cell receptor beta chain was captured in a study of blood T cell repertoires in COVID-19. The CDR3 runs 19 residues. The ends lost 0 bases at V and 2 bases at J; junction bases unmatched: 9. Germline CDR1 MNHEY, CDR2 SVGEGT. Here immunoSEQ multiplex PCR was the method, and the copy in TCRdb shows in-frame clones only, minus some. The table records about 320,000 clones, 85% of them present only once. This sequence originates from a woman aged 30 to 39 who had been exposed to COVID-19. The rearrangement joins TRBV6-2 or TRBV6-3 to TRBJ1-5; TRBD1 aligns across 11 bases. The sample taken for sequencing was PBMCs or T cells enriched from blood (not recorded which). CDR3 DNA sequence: TGTGCCAGCAGTTACTCTACATTGGACAGGGGGCAGCGCAATCAGCCCCAGCATTTT. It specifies CASSYSTLDRGQRNQPQHF.